The TCR beta chain described here comes from a study of blood T cells in healthy people across ages. Study results and caveats: More naive CD4+ cells and higher diversity marked long-lived donors relative to aged donors.

This clonotype came up a few times. Antigen: not known. Sample-barcoded 5' priming and a J-beta primer mix drove a second PCR of about 6 to 11 cycles. MiXCR, run by TCRdb on the 5' RACE reads, gives a single entry per CDR3 protein. This repertoire shows about 1.1 million distinct CDR3 sequences, approximately 38% found once; its top ten account for around 13%. Germline V lookup: CDR1 DFQATT, CDR2 SNEGSKA (reference sequence). V was pared by 0 bases and J by 2 bases, with 5 bases of the junction left unmatched. This CDR3 is built from 15 residues. Input material: blood. The sequence was collected from a man aged 18-30 years in good health. J is TRBJ1-2 and V is TRBV20-1; 8 bases line up with TRBD1. In nucleotides, the CDR3 is TGCAGTGCTAGAGAGCTGAGACAGGGGAACTATGGCTACACCTTC. It translates to CSARELRQGNYGYTF.